The clone carrying this T cell receptor (beta chain) was recorded a few times. Then a second PCR, running about 7 to 11 cycles, was carried out with a sample-barcoded 5' primer and a J-beta primer mix. One entry per CDR3 protein results from TCRdb running MiXCR on the 5' RACE reads. The table has about 930,000 distinct CDR3 sequences, about 28% seen once. The data belong to a study of blood T cells in healthy people across ages. Germline loops: CDR1 SGHTA, CDR2 FQGNSA. V was shortened by 5 bases and J by 5 bases, with 10 bases between the two germline ends. CDR3 length: 13 residues. The same data also went into a second study, on T cells of mothers and their children.

This receptor was identified in a woman in her thirties or forties in good health. The sample was blood. The rearrangement uses TRBV7-2 and TRBJ2-1; D gene unclear. CDR3 region: CASSLRINNEQFF. DNA for the CDR3: TGTGCCAGCAGCCTACGAATAAACAATGAGCAGTTCTTC.